These T cell receptor beta chains were read from a single sample in a study of cytomegalovirus exposure and HLA in healthy donors. Some clones are missing from TCRdb's copy, which holds only in-frame ones; the method was immunoSEQ multiplex PCR. The table records 200,000 to 250,000 clones, 70% of them present only once. Sequencing was done on a sample of PBMCs. Receptor source: a man aged 40-49 years in good health and CMV-seropositive. Each CDR3 is given with its conserved first and last residue. Each record gives: J gene, clone size, V gene, D gene, CDR3 protein, CDR3 DNA. D genes are given only for firm matches. Clone size is stated in some rows and not others, as once, few, many or a class when expanded.

j_gene: TRBJ2-3
abundance: NA
v_gene: TRBV10-3
d_gene: TRBD2
CDR3aa: CAISESSVSGGDTQYF
CDR3nt: TGTGCCATCAGTGAGTCGTCGGTGAGCGGGGGAGATACGCAGTATTTT

j_gene: TRBJ1-2
abundance: NA
v_gene: TRBV5-5
d_gene: NA
CDR3aa: CASSPSGYNYGYTF
CDR3nt: TGTGCCAGCAGCCCTTCAGGGTATAACTATGGCTACACCTTC

j_gene: TRBJ1-2
abundance: NA
v_gene: TRBV7-2
d_gene: TRBD1
CDR3aa: CASSFQQGAGGYTF
CDR3nt: TGTGCCAGCAGCTTTCAACAGGGGGCTGGGGGCTACACCTTC

j_gene: TRBJ2-3
abundance: NA
v_gene: TRBV5-1
d_gene: TRBD2
CDR3aa: CASSLGQRGYTDTQYF
CDR3nt: TGCGCCAGCAGCTTGGGGCAGCGGGGCTACACAGATACGCAGTATTTT

j_gene: TRBJ1-6
abundance: few
v_gene: TRBV19
d_gene: NA
CDR3aa: CASKEGRAAPNSPLHF
CDR3nt: TGTGCCAGTAAGGAGGGCAGAGCAGCCCCTAATTCACCCCTCCACTTT

j_gene: TRBJ1-1
abundance: NA
v_gene: TRBV27
d_gene: TRBD1
CDR3aa: CASSLYSGTGFVAFF
CDR3nt: TGTGCCAGCAGTTTATATTCCGGGACAGGGTTTGTTGCTTTCTTT

j_gene: TRBJ2-7
abundance: NA
v_gene: TRBV9
d_gene: NA
CDR3aa: CASSVALRGSEQYF
CDR3nt: TGTGCCAGCAGCGTAGCTCTTAGGGGAAGCGAGCAGTACTTC

j_gene: TRBJ2-3
abundance: NA
v_gene: TRBV5-6
d_gene: TRBD1
CDR3aa: CASSLLGQGSLSTDTQYF
CDR3nt: TGTGCCAGCAGCTTGCTGGGACAGGGATCTCTAAGCACAGATACGCAGTATTTT

j_gene: TRBJ1-2
abundance: NA
v_gene: TRBV5-1
d_gene: TRBD1
CDR3aa: CASSSDRGYGGYTF
CDR3nt: TGCGCCAGCAGCTCGGACAGGGGTTATGGAGGCTACACCTTC

j_gene: TRBJ1-2
abundance: NA
v_gene: TRBV6-1
d_gene: TRBD1
CDR3aa: CASSPTGGGYGYTF
CDR3nt: TGTGCCAGCAGTCCGACAGGGGGAGGCTATGGCTACACCTTC

j_gene: TRBJ1-1
abundance: few
v_gene: TRBV6-1
d_gene: TRBD1
CDR3aa: CASSEKVRQGARAFF
CDR3nt: TGTGCCAGCAGTGAAAAAGTGAGACAGGGGGCGCGAGCTTTCTTT

j_gene: TRBJ1-2
abundance: NA
v_gene: TRBV4-1
d_gene: TRBD1
CDR3aa: CASSQDPGQIYGYTF
CDR3nt: TGCGCCAGCAGCCAAGATCCGGGACAGATCTATGGCTACACCTTC

j_gene: TRBJ2-1
abundance: NA
v_gene: TRBV5-4
d_gene: TRBD2
CDR3aa: CASSAPTSGGVNEQFF
CDR3nt: TGTGCCAGCAGCGCCCCTACTAGCGGGGGAGTCAATGAGCAGTTCTTC

j_gene: TRBJ2-1
abundance: NA
v_gene: TRBV23-1
d_gene: TRBD2
CDR3aa: CASSPRTSGGHNEQFF
CDR3nt: TGCGCCAGCAGTCCCCGGACTAGCGGGGGGCACAATGAGCAGTTCTTC

j_gene: TRBJ1-2
abundance: NA
v_gene: TRBV29-1
d_gene: TRBD1
CDR3aa: CSAPNDRGYGYTF
CDR3nt: TGCAGCGCGCCTAACGACAGGGGCTATGGCTACACCTTC

j_gene: TRBJ2-5
abundance: few
v_gene: TRBV5-1
d_gene: TRBD1
CDR3aa: CASSLRGQSQETQYF
CDR3nt: TGCGCCAGCAGCTTGAGGGGACAGAGCCAAGAGACCCAGTACTTC

j_gene: TRBJ2-7
abundance: NA
v_gene: TRBV2
d_gene: TRBD2
CDR3aa: CASRATSVSFYEQYF
CDR3nt: TGTGCCAGCAGAGCAACTAGCGTTAGTTTCTACGAGCAGTACTTC

j_gene: TRBJ1-1
abundance: NA
v_gene: TRBV5-4
d_gene: NA
CDR3aa: CASSFNLQPNTEAFF
CDR3nt: TGTGCCAGCAGCTTCAATTTACAACCCAACACTGAAGCTTTCTTT